The sequence of this T cell receptor beta chain was determined in a study of blood T cell repertoires in COVID-19. Study summary: Acute and convalescent COVID-19 samples came from the United States, Italy and Spain.

The V end lost 4 bases, the J end lost 2 bases, and 13 bases lay between the germline ends. The CDR3 consists of 14 residues. Germline lookup yields CDR1 SGHRS and CDR2 YFSETQ. TCRdb's table, derived via immunoSEQ multiplex PCR, lists solely in-frame clones and lacks some. This sample carries approximately 230,000 clones, approximately 84% of them seen once, and the ten largest clones take about 15%. The study assigned cohorts using participant-reported clinical history. The study counted Cohort 3 donors as recovered given two negative PCRs, clearance, or symptom resolution. This TCR came from a middle-aged man who had recovered from COVID-19. The V call is TRBV5-1, the J call TRBJ2-7, with D unclear. Specimen: PBMCs or T cells enriched from blood (not recorded which). The CDR3 coding sequence is TGCGCCAGCAGCCCCCGCCCAGGCGCCTACGAGCAGTACTTC. Amino acid sequence: CASSPRPGAYEQYF.